Below are 19 T cell receptor beta chains sequenced from a single sample in a study of CD8+ T cells in alopecia areata (dated by TCRdb to between 2017 and 2018). The library was obtained by the immunoSEQ multiplex PCR assay. RNA was extracted from all samples and reverse transcribed into cDNA as template for TCR sequencing. Drawn from immuneACCESS, this table holds only the in-frame rearrangements with V and J called that TCRdb kept. Clones are partly lost; checked studies trace under half to an unresolved V gene and leave the rest unexplained. Recorded for this sample are around 160,000 clones; 75% to 90% of them occurred a single time. The top ten clones comprise more than 12% of the sample. The sample's time point label, decoded: baseline before oral tofacitinib. The source was CD8+ T cells sorted from blood, collected at week 0. The receptors stem from a human donor with alopecia areata.

This chain links TRBV5-4 with TRBJ2-7; a weak D match, TRBD2 (5 bases). This CDR3 comprises 17 residues. Trimming pared 1 base from V and 0 bases from J, leaving 17 bases between. Germline V gene lookup returns CDR1 SGHNT and CDR2 YYREEE (reference sequence). The CDR3 sequence is CASSLFGGSANSYEQYF. CDR3 nucleotides: TGTGCCAGCAGCTTGTTCGGTGGTAGCGCGAACTCCTACGAGCAGTACTTC.

The chain has TRBV29-1 and TRBJ2-7; D remains ambiguous. Germline CDR1 is SQVTM and CDR2 is ANQGSEA. V lost 5 bases and J 3 bases, leaving 14 bases between the germline ends. This CDR3 has 13 residues. The CDR3 spells CSVIDPHHYEQYF. The DNA for the CDR3 is TGCAGCGTTATCGACCCACACCACTACGAGCAGTACTTC.

The rearrangement links TRBV29-1 to TRBJ2-7, with 8 bases that match TRBD2. Germline lookup yields CDR1 SQVTM and CDR2 ANQGSEA. The CDR3 runs 14 residues. V trimming: 6 bases; J trimming: 0 bases; junction bases outside the gene matches: 7. In DNA form, the CDR3 reads TGCAGCGTGGAATTCGGGACTAGCTCCTACGAGCAGTACTTC. The encoded protein is CSVEFGTSSYEQYF.

The chain uses TRBV5-6 and TRBJ2-1, with 7 bases aligning to TRBD2. J was trimmed by 2 bases and V by 4 bases; bases with no gene match: 6. The length of the CDR3 is 15 residues. The germline V gene has CDR1 SGHDT and CDR2 YYEEEE. In nucleotides, the CDR3 is TGTGCCAGCAGCCTCGGGGGGTATCCCTACAATGAGCAGTTCTTC. Its protein product is CASSLGGYPYNEQFF. Filled out from reference TRBV5-6 and TRBJ2-1, the complete variable domain reads DAGVTQSPTHLIKTRGQQVTLRCSPKSGHDTVSWYQQALGQGPQFIFQYYEEEERQRGNFPDRFSGHQFPNYSSELNVNALLLGDSALYLCASSLGGYPYNEQFFGPGTRLTVL.

This chain joins TRBV7-9 and TRBJ2-2, with D maybe TRBD1 (5 bases). Germline V gives CDR1 SEHNR, CDR2 FQNEAQ (reference sequence). CDR3 length equals 16 residues. Deletions cut 5 bases from V and 0 bases from J, with 13 bases between. CDR3 in amino acids: CASSPFRTSNTGELFF. Written as DNA, the CDR3 is TGTGCCAGCAGCCCCTTCAGGACATCGAACACCGGGGAGCTGTTTTTT.

The rearrangement uses TRBV27 and TRBJ2-7; D may be TRBD2 (6 bases). CDR1 and CDR2 (germline): MNHEY, SMNVEV (reference sequence). The CDR3 is 14 residues long. V was pared by 1 base and J by 5 bases, with 12 bases between. CDR3 amino acids: CASSLWGWGDEQYF. DNA of the CDR3: TGTGCCAGCAGTTTATGGGGTTGGGGGGACGAGCAGTACTTC.

The V call is TRBV10-3, the J call TRBJ2-2, with D possibly being TRBD1 (5 bases). The CDR3 covers 13 residues. The germline CDR1 and CDR2 sequences are ENHRY and SYGVKD. Deletions cut 5 bases from V and 5 bases from J, with 9 bases between. The CDR3 sequence: CAISRRGTGELFF. CDR3 nucleotide sequence: TGTGCCATCAGTCGAAGGGGAACCGGGGAGCTGTTTTTT.

V and J are TRBV7-3 and TRBJ2-7; D gene ambiguous. The J call is uncertain, as TRBJ2-5 better fits the DNA end. The CDR3 covers 11 residues. Germline V gene lookup returns CDR1 SGHTA and CDR2 FQGTGA. CDR3 in amino acids: CASSLTGTQYF. The CDR3 nucleotides are TGTGCCAGCAGCTTAACGGGGACCCAGTACTTC.

The rearrangement joins TRBV29-1 to TRBJ1-4; D call uncertain. This CDR3 spans 14 amino acids. Germline CDR1 SQVTM, CDR2 ANQGSEA. V was clipped by 2 bases and J by 8 bases, with 15 bases between them. The CDR3 DNA sequence: TGCAGCGTTGAAATGCCTGGCTTAGGGGAAAAACTGTTTTTT. It is translated as CSVEMPGLGEKLFF.

The gene calls are TRBV9 and TRBJ2-7; 7 positions match TRBD1. This CDR3 is 16 amino acids long. CDR1 is SGDLS, CDR2 YYNGEE, per germline. The junction had 9 bases not matched to a gene; V was cut back by 2 bases and J by 1 base. The CDR3 region has the DNA TGTGCCAGCAGCGTCAGCCGGGACAGCATTTCCTACGAGCAGTACTTC. It yields the protein CASSVSRDSISYEQYF. The full variable domain, completed using reference TRBV9 and TRBJ2-7, is DSGVTQTPKHLITATGQRVTLRCSPRSGDLSVYWYQQSLDQGLQFLIQYYNGEERAKGNILERFSAQQFPDLHSELNLSSLELGDSALYFCASSVSRDSISYEQYFGPGTRLTVT.

This clone was observed a handful of times. Other DNA sequences in the same sample also yield this CDR3. The chain carries TRBV29-1 and TRBJ2-7; possibly TRBD1 or TRBD2 for D (5 bases each). There are 11 residues in the CDR3. Trimming removed 7 bases from V and 3 bases from J, with 10 bases in between. Germline loops: CDR1 SQVTM, CDR2 ANQGSEA. As DNA, the CDR3 is TGCAGCGCCGGTGGGGGCTACGAGCAGTACTTC. It yields the protein CSAGGGYEQYF.

This chain connects TRBV4-1 to TRBJ2-7; D gene unclear. This CDR3 comprises 14 residues. Trimming stripped 2 bases from V and 2 bases from J, with 10 bases between. Germline V lookup: CDR1 MGHRA, CDR2 YSYEKL. The CDR3 here is CASSQQLLTYEQYF. DNA of the CDR3: TGCGCCAGCAGCCAACAACTCCTAACCTACGAGCAGTACTTC.

The J gene is TRBJ1-1, the V gene TRBV18, with D uncertain. CDR3 size: 14 residues. CDR1 KGHSH and CDR2 LQKENI come from the germline V gene. V lost 2 bases and J 7 bases, leaving 14 bases between the germline ends. Written as DNA, the CDR3 is TGTGCCAGCTCACCATTCACGGCGGAAAGTGAAGCTTTCTTT. Protein sequence: CASSPFTAESEAFF.

The CDR3 loop is CASSQGWDRVHNEQFF. DNA for the CDR3: TGTGCCAGCAGTCAGGGGTGGGACAGGGTTCACAATGAGCAGTTCTTC. This chain connects TRBV25-1 to TRBJ2-1; 9 nucleotides align to TRBD1. CDR3 size: 16 residues. Trimming at V came to 5 bases and at J to 5 bases, leaving 10 bases not matched to a gene. CDR1 is MGHDK, CDR2 SYGVNS, per germline.

The chain is built from TRBV6-5 and TRBJ2-3; TRBD2 is a possible D gene (6 bases). Trimming removed 0 bases at V and 5 bases at J, with 12 bases between. CDR3 length: 15 amino acids. Germline V gene lookup returns CDR1 MNHEY and CDR2 SVGAGI. The CDR3 nucleotides read TGTGCCAGCAGTTACTCGCTGGTGGGGGGAGATACGCAGTATTTT. Protein sequence: CASSYSLVGGDTQYF.

CDR3: CASSLGLAWYF. The CDR3 DNA is TGTGCCAGCAGTTTAGGACTAGCGTGGTACTTC. V and J are TRBV28 and TRBJ2-7; 9 positions agree with TRBD2. Germline V gives CDR1 MDHEN, CDR2 SYDVKM. The V gene end was trimmed by 2 bases and the J gene end by 12 bases; junction bases not matched to a gene: 2. The CDR3 loop spans 11 amino acids.

Concerning this clone: At one of its ends the junction is not consistent with the germline gene, which may arise from a read error. CDR3 amino acids: CSAEDVSYEQYF. Written as DNA, the CDR3 is TGCAGCGCTGAAGACGTCTCCTACGAGCAGTACTTC. V and J are TRBV29-1 and TRBJ2-7; no clear D gene. This CDR3 has 12 residues. Germline V gives CDR1 SQVTM, CDR2 ANQGSEA.

This chain joins TRBV18 and TRBJ2-1, with D tentatively TRBD2 (6 bases). Trimming took off 0 bases at V and 9 bases at J, with 6 bases between the two ends. There are 12 residues in the CDR3. CDR1 and CDR2 (germline): KGHSH, LQKENI. DNA of the CDR3: TGTGCCAGCTCACCACCGGGGGGTGAGCAGTTCTTC. Encoded protein: CASSPPGGEQFF.

The genes are TRBV6-5 and TRBJ2-1; 8 bases are shared with TRBD2. The trim removed 2 bases at V and 3 bases at J, leaving 3 bases unmatched. In germline, CDR1 is MNHEY, CDR2 SVGAGI. The CDR3 totals 15 residues. The CDR3 DNA sequence: TGTGCCAGCAGTTACGCGGGAGGCGTCTACAATGAGCAGTTCTTC. This gives the protein CASSYAGGVYNEQFF.